The 23 T cell receptor beta chains below come from one sample, sequenced in a study of T cells expressing NK-cell markers. TCRdb reprocessed the 5' RACE reads, keeping one entry per CDR3 protein, no DNA. The listing contains some 500,000 distinct CDR3 sequences. Material for sequencing was blood T cells: a sorted CD56 or NKG2C T cell subset, CD4+ or CD8+ T cells, or bulk PBMC T cells (not recorded which). All receptors come from a woman aged 45-59 years in good health.

CDR3: CASSLEAIAGTVYGYTF. The V gene is TRBV5-1, the J gene TRBJ1-2; TCRdb lists TRBD1, though no DNA is available to test this call. Per the germline V gene, CDR1 is SGHRS and CDR2 is YFSETQ. The CDR3 has 17 residues.

The chain employs TRBV5-1 and TRBJ2-2. CDR1 and CDR2 from the germline V gene are SGHRS and YFSETQ. The CDR3 length is 16 residues. Here the CDR3 reads CASSLSQTPNTGELFF.

The chain couples TRBV4-1 to TRBJ2-5; the D call from TCRdb, TRBD2, cannot be confirmed without DNA. The V gene's germline CDR1 is MGHRA and CDR2 YSYEKL. The CDR3 spans 14 residues. The chain's CDR3 is CASSRGLAEETQYF.

The chain recombines TRBV5-1 with TRBJ2-7; TCRdb outputs TRBD2, but without DNA this stays unchecked. The CDR3 length is 16 residues. The germline CDR1 and CDR2 sequences are SGHRS and YFSETQ. CDR3 sequence: CASSFTGLAGGHEQYF.

This chain connects TRBV20-1 to TRBJ2-7; TCRdb designates TRBD1, a call that cannot be tested without DNA. The CDR3 has 17 residues. Germline-derived CDR1 and CDR2 are DFQATT and SNEGSKA (reference sequence). This CDR3 reads CSAPGQGDILPLYEQYF.

The chain links TRBV5-1 to TRBJ2-1; with no DNA, the TCRdb D assignment of TRBD1 cannot be verified. There are 15 residues in the CDR3. Germline V lookup: CDR1 SGHRS, CDR2 YFSETQ. CDR3 in amino acids: CASSLGGNPGNEQFF.

The J gene is TRBJ2-1, the V gene TRBV5-1; TCRdb names TRBD2, which stays unverified in the absence of DNA. There are 16 residues in the CDR3. Germline V CDR1 and CDR2: SGHRS, YFSETQ. The CDR3 sequence is CASSPTWEGPPNEQFF.

The chain links TRBV3-1 to TRBJ2-1; with no DNA, the TCRdb D assignment of TRBD2 cannot be verified. The CDR3 loop spans 16 amino acids. CDR1 and CDR2 (germline): LGHDT, YNNKEL (reference sequence). The CDR3 spells CASSKSGRASYNEQFF.

CDR3 amino acids: CASSLDAGGYTEAFF. V gene TRBV11-3 combines with J gene TRBJ1-1; TCRdb's D call of TRBD1 is untestable without DNA. The CDR3 is 15 amino acids. Germline V CDR1 and CDR2: SGHNT, YENEEA.

V and J are TRBV12-3 or TRBV12-4 and TRBJ2-5; TCRdb names TRBD2, which stays unverified in the absence of DNA. The CDR3 runs to 17 residues. CDR3 region: CASSLGSVAGVRETQYF.

V gene TRBV24-1 combines with J gene TRBJ2-4; without DNA, the TCRdb call of TRBD2 cannot be checked. CDR1 is KGHDR and CDR2 is SFDVKD in the germline V gene. CDR3 length equals 20 residues. The CDR3 reads CATSVRLPLPSERERNIQYF.

This chain uses TRBV18 with TRBJ2-1; TCRdb designates TRBD1, a call that cannot be tested without DNA. This CDR3 has 16 amino acids. Germline V gene lookup returns CDR1 KGHSH and CDR2 LQKENI. CDR3 sequence: CASSGAGTGTYNEQFF.

The chain uses TRBV7-9 and TRBJ1-1; TCRdb indicates TRBD1, and absent DNA this call remains unverified. The length of the CDR3 is 16 residues. CDR1 is SEHNR, CDR2 FQNEAQ, per germline (reference sequence). This chain's CDR3 is CASSPRWVGGNTEAFF. The variable domain in full, completed from reference TRBV7-9 and TRBJ1-1, reads DTGVSQNPRHKITKRGQNVTFRCDPISEHNRLYWYRQTLGQGPEFLTYFQNEAQLEKSRLLSDRFSAERPKGSFSTLEIQRTEQGDSAMYLCASSPRWVGGNTEAFFGQGTRLTVV.

The chain recombines TRBV3-1 with TRBJ2-3; without DNA, the TCRdb call of TRBD1 cannot be checked. This CDR3 is built from 19 residues. The germline V gene has CDR1 LGHDT and CDR2 YNNKEL (reference sequence). This chain's CDR3 is CASSPKTGPGAASTDTQYF.

CDR3 sequence reads: CASSFGGVTEAFF. This chain uses TRBV7-3 with TRBJ1-1; TCRdb's D call, TRBD1, is unchecked because there is no DNA. Germline V gene lookup returns CDR1 SGHTA and CDR2 FQGTGA. The CDR3 sequence is 13 residues long.

This sequence joins TRBV6-1 and TRBJ2-5. The CDR3 length is 13 residues. CDR1 and CDR2 (germline): MNHNS, SASEGT. This CDR3 reads CASSVNLGETQYF.

The V and J genes are TRBV20-1 and TRBJ2-1. Germline CDR1 reads DFQATT; CDR2 reads SNEGSKA (reference sequence). CDR3 length: 13 amino acids. CDR3: CSARAIIYNEQFF.

The rearrangement uses TRBV5-1 and TRBJ2-1; TCRdb reports TRBD2, a call that lacks DNA to check it against. The germline V gene encodes CDR1 SGHRS and CDR2 YFSETQ. This CDR3 comprises 16 residues. The CDR3 sequence: CASSLAISGAGVKQFF. Full variable domain (missing parts from reference TRBV5-1 and TRBJ2-1): KAGVTQTPRYLIKTRGQQVTLSCSPISGHRSVSWYQQTPGQGLQFLFEYFSETQRNKGNFPGRFSGRQFSNSRSEMNVSTLELGDSALYLCASSLAISGAGVKQFFGPGTRLTVL.

This chain links TRBV3-1 with TRBJ2-1; TCRdb picks TRBD2, but there is no DNA to check that call. CDR1 is LGHDT and CDR2 is YNNKEL in the germline V gene (reference sequence). The CDR3 loop spans 13 amino acids. The CDR3 loop reads CASSPGLGYPQFF.

The chain joins TRBV24-1 to TRBJ2-7; TCRdb returns TRBD1, unconfirmable since there is no DNA. Germline-derived CDR1 and CDR2 are KGHDR and SFDVKD. The CDR3 runs to 13 residues. The CDR3 loop reads CATGQGPLSEQYF.

This sequence joins TRBV6-6 and TRBJ2-1. Per germline, CDR1 MNHNY and CDR2 SVGAGI (reference sequence). CDR3 length: 16 amino acids. CDR3 in amino acids: CASSYSSGIAYNEQFF.

This chain connects TRBV12-3 or TRBV12-4 to TRBJ2-1; absent DNA, TCRdb's TRBD2 call cannot be checked. The CDR3 contains 15 residues. The CDR3 sequence is CASSVPLAGGTEQFF.

This chain connects TRBV2 to TRBJ2-4; TCRdb gives TRBD1 as the D gene, but with no DNA this cannot be confirmed. The germline CDR1 and CDR2 sequences are SNHLY and FYNNEI. The CDR3 sequence is 14 residues long. CDR3 protein: CASSLQGVLNIQYF.